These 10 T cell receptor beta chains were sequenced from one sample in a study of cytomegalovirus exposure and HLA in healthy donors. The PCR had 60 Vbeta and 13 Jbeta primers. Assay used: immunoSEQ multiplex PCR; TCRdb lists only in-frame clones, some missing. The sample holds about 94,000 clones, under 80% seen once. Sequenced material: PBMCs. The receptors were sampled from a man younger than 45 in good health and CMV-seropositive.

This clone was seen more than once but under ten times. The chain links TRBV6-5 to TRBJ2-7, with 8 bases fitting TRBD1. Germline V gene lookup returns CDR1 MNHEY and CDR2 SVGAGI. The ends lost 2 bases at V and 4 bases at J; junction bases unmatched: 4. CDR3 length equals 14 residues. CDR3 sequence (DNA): TGTGCCAGCAGTTACGGACAGGGACCATACGAGCAGTACTTC. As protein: CASSYGQGPYEQYF.

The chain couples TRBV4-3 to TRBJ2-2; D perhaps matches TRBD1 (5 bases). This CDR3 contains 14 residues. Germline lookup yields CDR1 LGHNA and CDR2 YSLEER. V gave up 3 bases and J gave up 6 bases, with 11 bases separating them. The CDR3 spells CASSHVRGSGELFF. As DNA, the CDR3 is TGCGCCAGCAGCCATGTTAGGGGTTCCGGGGAGCTGTTTTTT.

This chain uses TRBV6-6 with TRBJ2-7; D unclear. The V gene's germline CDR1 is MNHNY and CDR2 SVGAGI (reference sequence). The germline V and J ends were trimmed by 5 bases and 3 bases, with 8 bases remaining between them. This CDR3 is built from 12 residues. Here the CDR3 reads CASSPFIYEQYF. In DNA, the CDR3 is TGTGCCAGCAGTCCTTTTATCTACGAGCAGTACTTC.

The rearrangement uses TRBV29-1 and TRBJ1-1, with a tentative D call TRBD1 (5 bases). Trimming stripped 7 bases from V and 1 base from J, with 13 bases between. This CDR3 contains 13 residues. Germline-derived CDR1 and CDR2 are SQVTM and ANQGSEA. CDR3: CSALGGPNTEAFF. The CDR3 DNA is TGCAGCGCCCTCGGGGGTCCGAACACTGAAGCTTTCTTT.

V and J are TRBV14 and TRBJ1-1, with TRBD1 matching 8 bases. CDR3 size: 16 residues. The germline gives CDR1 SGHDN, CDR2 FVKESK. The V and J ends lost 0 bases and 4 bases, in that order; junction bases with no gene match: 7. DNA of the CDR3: TGTGCCAGCAGCCAAGATCAGGGGGCGCGGGGCACTGAAGCTTTCTTT. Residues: CASSQDQGARGTEAFF.

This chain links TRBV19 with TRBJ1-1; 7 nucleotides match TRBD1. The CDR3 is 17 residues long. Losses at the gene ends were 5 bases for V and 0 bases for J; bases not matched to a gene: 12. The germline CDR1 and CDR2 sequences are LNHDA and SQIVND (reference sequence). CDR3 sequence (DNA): TGTGCCAGTAGTCCCCCGGGGCAGGGGGGTATGAACACTGAAGCTTTCTTT. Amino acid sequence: CASSPPGQGGMNTEAFF.

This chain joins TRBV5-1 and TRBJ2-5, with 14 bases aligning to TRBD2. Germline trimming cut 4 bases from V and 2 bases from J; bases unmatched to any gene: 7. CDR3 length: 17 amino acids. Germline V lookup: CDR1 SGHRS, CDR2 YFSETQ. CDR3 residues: CASSPPGLAGGQETQYF. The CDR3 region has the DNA TGCGCCAGCAGCCCACCTGGACTAGCGGGAGGACAAGAGACCCAGTACTTC.

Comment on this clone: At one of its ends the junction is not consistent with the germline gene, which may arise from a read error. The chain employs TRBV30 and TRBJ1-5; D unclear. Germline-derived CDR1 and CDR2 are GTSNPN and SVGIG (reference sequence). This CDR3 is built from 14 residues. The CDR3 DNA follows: TGTGCCTGGAGTGGGGCAGGTGTCAATCAGCCCCAGAATTTT. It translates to CAWSGAGVNQPQNF.

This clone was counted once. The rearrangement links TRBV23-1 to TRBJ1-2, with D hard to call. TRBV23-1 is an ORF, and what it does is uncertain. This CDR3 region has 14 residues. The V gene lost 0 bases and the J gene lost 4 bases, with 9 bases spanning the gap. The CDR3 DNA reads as TGCGCCAGCAGTCAATCCCGGGTGCCCTATGGCTACACCTTC. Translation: CASSQSRVPYGYTF.

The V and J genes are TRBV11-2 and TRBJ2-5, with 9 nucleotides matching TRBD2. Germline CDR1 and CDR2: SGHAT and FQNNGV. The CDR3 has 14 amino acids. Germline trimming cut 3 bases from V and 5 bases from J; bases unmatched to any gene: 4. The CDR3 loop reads CASSFGGGAETQYF. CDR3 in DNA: TGTGCCAGCAGCTTCGGCGGGGGGGCCGAGACCCAGTACTTC.